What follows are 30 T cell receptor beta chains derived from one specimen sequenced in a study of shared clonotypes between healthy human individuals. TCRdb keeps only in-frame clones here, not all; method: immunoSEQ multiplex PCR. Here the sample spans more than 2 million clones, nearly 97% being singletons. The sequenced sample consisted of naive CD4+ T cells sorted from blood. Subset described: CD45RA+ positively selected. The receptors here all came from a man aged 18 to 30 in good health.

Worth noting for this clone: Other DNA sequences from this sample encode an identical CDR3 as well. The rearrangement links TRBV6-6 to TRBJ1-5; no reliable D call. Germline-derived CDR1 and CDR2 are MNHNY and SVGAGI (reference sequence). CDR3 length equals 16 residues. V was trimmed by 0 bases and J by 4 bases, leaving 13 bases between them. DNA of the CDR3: TGTGCCAGCAGTTACTCAACCGGAACGGGGAATCAGCCCCAGCATTTT. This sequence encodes CASSYSTGTGNQPQHF.

CDR3: CASSRTSFMYEQYF. Here the CDR3 DNA reads TGTGCCAGCAGCCGGACTAGTTTTATGTACGAGCAGTACTTC. J is TRBJ2-7 and V is TRBV7-2; TRBD2 matches at 7 bases. Trimming cost V 5 bases and J 4 bases; bases outside gene matches: 8. The CDR3 contains 14 residues. The germline V gene has CDR1 SGHTA and CDR2 FQGNSA.

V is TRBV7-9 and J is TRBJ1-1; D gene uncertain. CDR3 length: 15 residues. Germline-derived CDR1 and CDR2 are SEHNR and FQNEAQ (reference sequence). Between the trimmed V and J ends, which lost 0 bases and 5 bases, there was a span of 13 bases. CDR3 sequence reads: CASSLAAGPGTEAFF. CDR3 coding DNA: TGTGCCAGCAGCTTAGCGGCGGGCCCGGGGACTGAAGCTTTCTTT.

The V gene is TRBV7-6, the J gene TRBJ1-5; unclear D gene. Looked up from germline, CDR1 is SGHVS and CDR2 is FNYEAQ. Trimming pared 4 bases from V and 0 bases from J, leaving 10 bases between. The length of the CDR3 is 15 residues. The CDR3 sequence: CASSSQVDSNQPQHF. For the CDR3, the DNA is TGTGCCAGCAGCTCGCAGGTTGATAGCAATCAGCCCCAGCATTTT.

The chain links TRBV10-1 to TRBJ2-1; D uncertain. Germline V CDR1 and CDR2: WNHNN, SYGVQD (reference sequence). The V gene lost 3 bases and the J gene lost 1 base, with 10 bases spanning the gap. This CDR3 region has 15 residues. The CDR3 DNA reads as TGCGCCAGCAGTGATGTGGGGTTTTCCTACAATGAGCAGTTCTTC. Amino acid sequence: CASSDVGFSYNEQFF.

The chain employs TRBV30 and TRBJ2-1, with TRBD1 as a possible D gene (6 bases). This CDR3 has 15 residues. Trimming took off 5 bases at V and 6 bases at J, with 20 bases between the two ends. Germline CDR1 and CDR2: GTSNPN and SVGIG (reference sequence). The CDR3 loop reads CAWCPFGTWCNEQFF. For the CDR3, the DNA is TGTGCCTGGTGTCCTTTTGGGACATGGTGCAATGAGCAGTTCTTC.

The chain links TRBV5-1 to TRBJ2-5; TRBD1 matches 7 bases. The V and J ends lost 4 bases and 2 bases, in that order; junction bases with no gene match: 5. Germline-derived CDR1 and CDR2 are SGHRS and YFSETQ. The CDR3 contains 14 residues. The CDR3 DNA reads TGCGCCAGCAGCCCCCCGACAGGGCAAGAGACCCAGTACTTC. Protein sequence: CASSPPTGQETQYF.

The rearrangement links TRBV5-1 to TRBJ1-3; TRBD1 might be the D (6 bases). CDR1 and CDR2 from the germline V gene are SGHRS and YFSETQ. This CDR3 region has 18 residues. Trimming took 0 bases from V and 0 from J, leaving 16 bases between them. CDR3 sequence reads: CASSLGGTSKNSGNTIYF. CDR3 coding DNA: TGCGCCAGCAGCTTGGGAGGGACATCAAAAAACTCTGGAAACACCATATATTTT.

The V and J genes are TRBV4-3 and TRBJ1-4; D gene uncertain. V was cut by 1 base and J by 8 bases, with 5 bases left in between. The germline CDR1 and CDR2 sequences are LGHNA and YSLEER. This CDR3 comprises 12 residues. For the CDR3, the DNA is TGCGCCAGCAGCCAAGTTGGGGAAAAACTGTTTTTT. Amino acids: CASSQVGEKLFF.

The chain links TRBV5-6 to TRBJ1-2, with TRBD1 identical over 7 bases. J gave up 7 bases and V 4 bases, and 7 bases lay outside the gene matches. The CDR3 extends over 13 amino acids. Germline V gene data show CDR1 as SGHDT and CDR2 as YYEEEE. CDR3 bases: TGTGCCAGCAGCCGAGACAGGGACCCTGGCTACACCTTC. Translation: CASSRDRDPGYTF.

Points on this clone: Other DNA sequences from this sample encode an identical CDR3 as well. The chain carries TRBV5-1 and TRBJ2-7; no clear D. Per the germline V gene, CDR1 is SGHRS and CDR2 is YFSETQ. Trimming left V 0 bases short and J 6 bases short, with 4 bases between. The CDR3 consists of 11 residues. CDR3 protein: CASSLAGEQYF. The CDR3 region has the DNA TGCGCCAGCAGCTTGGCTGGCGAGCAGTACTTC.

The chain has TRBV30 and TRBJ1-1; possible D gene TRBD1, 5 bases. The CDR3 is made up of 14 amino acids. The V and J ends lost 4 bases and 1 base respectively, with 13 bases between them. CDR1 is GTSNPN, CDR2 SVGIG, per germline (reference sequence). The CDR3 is CAWKEWGENTEAFF. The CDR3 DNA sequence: TGTGCCTGGAAGGAATGGGGGGAGAACACTGAAGCTTTCTTT.

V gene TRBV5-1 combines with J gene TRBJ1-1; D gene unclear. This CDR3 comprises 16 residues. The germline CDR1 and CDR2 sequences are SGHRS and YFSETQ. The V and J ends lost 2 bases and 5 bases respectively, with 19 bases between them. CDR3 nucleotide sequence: TGCGCCAGCAGCTTAGGAGAAGGAGGCTCCCGGACTGAAGCTTTCTTT. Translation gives CASSLGEGGSRTEAFF.

This chain's CDR3 is CASSAQGQGRISPLHF. The DNA for the CDR3 is TGTGCCAGCAGCGCCCAGGGGCAGGGGAGGATTTCACCCCTCCACTTT. This chain connects TRBV11-2 to TRBJ1-6; TRBD1 is a possible D gene (6 bases). The CDR3 covers 16 residues. Germline V lookup: CDR1 SGHAT, CDR2 FQNNGV. V was trimmed by 5 bases and J by 9 bases, leaving 20 bases between them.

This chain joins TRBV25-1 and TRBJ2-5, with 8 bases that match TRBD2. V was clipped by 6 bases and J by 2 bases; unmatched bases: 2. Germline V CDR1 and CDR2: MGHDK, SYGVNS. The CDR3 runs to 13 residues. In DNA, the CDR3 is TGTGCCAGCAGAGCGGGGGTACAAGAGACCCAGTACTTC. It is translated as CASRAGVQETQYF.

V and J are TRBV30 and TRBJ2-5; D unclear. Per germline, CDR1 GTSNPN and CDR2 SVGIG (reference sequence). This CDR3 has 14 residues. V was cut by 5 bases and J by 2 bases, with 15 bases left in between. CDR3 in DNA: TGTGCCTGGGCTCACAGCAAAACACAAGAGACCCAGTACTTC. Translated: CAWAHSKTQETQYF.

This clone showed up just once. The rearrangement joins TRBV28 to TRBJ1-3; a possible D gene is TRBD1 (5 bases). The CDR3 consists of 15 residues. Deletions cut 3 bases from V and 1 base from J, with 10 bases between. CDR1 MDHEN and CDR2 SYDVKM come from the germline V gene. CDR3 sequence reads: CASSFQGGSGNTIYF. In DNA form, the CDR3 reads TGTGCCAGCAGTTTCCAGGGTGGTTCTGGAAACACCATATATTTT. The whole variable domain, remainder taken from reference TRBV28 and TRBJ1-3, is DVKVTQSSRYLVKRTGEKVFLECVQDMDHENMFWYRQDPGLGLRLIYFSYDVKMKEKGDIPEGYSVSREKKERFSLILESASTNQTSMYLCASSFQGGSGNTIYFGEGSWLTVV.

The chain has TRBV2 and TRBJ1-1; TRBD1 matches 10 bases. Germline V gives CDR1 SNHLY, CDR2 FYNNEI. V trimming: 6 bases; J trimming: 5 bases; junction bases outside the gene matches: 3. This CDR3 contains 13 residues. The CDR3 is CASRTGGWTEAFF. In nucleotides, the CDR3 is TGTGCCAGCAGGACAGGGGGCTGGACTGAAGCTTTCTTT.

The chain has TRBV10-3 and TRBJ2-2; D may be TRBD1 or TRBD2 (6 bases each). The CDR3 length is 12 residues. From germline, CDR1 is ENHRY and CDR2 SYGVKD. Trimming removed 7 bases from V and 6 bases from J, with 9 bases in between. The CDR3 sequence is CAINRGPGELFF. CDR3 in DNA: TGTGCCATCAATCGGGGGCCCGGGGAGCTGTTTTTT.

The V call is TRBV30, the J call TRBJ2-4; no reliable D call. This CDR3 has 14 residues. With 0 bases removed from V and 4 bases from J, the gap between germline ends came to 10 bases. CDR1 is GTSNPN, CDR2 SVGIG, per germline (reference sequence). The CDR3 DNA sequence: TGTGCCTGGAGTGTGGGATTAGGAAAAAACATTCAGTACTTC. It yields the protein CAWSVGLGKNIQYF.

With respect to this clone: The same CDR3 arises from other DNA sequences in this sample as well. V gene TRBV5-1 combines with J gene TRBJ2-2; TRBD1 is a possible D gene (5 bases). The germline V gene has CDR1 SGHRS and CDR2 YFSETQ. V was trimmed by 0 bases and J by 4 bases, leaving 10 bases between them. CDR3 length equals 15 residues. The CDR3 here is CASSLEGQGTGELFF. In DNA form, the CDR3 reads TGCGCCAGCAGCTTGGAGGGGCAAGGCACCGGGGAGCTGTTTTTT.

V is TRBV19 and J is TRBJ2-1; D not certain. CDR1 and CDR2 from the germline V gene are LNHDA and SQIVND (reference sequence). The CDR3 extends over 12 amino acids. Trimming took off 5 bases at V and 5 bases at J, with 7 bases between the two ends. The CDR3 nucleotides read TGTGCCAGTAGTTGGAGAAACAATGAGCAGTTCTTC. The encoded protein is CASSWRNNEQFF.

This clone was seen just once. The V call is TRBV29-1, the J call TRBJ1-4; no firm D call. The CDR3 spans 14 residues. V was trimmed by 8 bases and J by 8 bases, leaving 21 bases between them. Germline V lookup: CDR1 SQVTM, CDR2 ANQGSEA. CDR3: CSTLIGLTGEKLFF. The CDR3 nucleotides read TGCAGCACGTTGATAGGGTTAACGGGGGAAAAACTGTTTTTT. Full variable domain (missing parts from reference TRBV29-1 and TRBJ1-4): SAVISQKPSRDICQRGTSLTIQCQVDSQVTMMFWYRQQPGQSLTLIATANQGSEATYESGFVIDKFPISRPNLTFSTLTVSNMSPEDSSIYLCSTLIGLTGEKLFFGSGTQLSVL.

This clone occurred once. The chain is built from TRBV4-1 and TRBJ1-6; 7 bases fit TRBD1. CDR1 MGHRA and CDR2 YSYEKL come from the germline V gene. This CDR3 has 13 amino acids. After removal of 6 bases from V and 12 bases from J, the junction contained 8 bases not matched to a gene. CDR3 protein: CASRGTGVGPLHF. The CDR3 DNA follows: TGCGCCAGCAGGGGCACAGGGGTTGGACCCCTCCACTTT.

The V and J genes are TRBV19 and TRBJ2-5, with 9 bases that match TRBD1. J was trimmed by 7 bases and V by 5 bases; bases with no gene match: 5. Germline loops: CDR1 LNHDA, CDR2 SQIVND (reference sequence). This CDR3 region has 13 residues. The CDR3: CASSWDREATQYF. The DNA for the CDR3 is TGTGCCAGTAGTTGGGACAGGGAAGCGACCCAGTACTTC.

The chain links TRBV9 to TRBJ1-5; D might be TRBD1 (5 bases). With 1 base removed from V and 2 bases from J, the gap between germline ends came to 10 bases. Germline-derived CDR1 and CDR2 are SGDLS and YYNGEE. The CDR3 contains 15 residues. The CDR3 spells CASSVSGFGNQPQHF. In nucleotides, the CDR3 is TGTGCCAGCAGCGTATCAGGGTTCGGCAATCAGCCCCAGCATTTT.

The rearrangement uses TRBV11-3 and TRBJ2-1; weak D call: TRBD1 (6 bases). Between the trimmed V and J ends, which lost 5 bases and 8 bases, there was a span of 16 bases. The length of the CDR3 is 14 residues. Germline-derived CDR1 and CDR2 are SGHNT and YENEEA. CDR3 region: CASSLGTLEDEQFF. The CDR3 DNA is TGTGCCAGCAGCCTAGGGACACTAGAAGATGAGCAGTTCTTC.

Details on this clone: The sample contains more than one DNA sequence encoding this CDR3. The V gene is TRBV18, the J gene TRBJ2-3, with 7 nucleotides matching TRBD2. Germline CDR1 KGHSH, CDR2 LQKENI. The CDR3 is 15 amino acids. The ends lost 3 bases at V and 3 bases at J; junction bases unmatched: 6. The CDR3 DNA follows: TGTGCCAGCTCACCGTCGGCGGGAGTGACAGATACGCAGTATTTT. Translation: CASSPSAGVTDTQYF. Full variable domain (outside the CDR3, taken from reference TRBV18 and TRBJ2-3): NAGVMQNPRHLVRRRGQEARLRCSPMKGHSHVYWYRQLPEEGLKFMVYLQKENIIDESGMPKERFSAEFPKEGPSILRIQQVVRGDSAAYFCASSPSAGVTDTQYFGPGTRLTVL.

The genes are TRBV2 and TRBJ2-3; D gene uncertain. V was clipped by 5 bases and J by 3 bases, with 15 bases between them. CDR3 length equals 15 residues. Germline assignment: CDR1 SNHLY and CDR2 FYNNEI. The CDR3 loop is CASSSYTSRTDTQYF. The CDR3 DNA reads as TGTGCCAGCAGTTCCTACACGAGTCGTACAGATACGCAGTATTTT.

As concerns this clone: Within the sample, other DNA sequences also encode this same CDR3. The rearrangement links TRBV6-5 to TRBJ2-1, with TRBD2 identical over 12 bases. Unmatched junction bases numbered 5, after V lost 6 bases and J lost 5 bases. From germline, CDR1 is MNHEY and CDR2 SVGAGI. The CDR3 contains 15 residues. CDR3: CASSRGLAGNNEQFF. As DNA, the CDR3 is TGTGCCAGCAGCCGAGGACTAGCGGGGAACAATGAGCAGTTCTTC.